The rows below give T cell receptor beta chains drawn from one sample of a study of cytomegalovirus exposure and HLA in healthy donors. Sequenced by immunoSEQ multiplex PCR; TCRdb stores in-frame clones only, minus some. The data show over 100,000 clones, with about four fifths seen just once and 4.8% held by the top ten. Specimen: PBMCs. These receptors were collected from a man aged 25 to 40 in good health and CMV-seropositive. The CDR3 runs from the conserved cysteine through the conserved F or W. The D gene is left open where the match is weak. Size values are once, few and many counts, or a class for expanded clones, and some rows have none.

>many|TRBV7-3|-|TRBJ2-1
TGTGCCAGCAGCTTATCAAATGAGCAGTTCTTC
CASSLSNEQFF
>once|TRBV2|-|TRBJ1-4
TGTGCCAGCAGTGAAGCGCGGTGGGGGAGGAGTGAAAAACTGTTTTTT
CASSEARWGRSEKLFF
>once|TRBV7-2|-|TRBJ2-7
TGTGCCAGCAGCTTAAACCCGGGTCCCACCTACGAGCAGTACTTC
CASSLNPGPTYEQYF
>few|TRBV5-1|-|TRBJ2-3
TGCGCCAGCAGCTCTGAAGGTCGGTCTCGGGCAGATACGCAGTATTTT
CASSSEGRSRADTQYF
>-|TRBV6-6|-|TRBJ2-7
TGTGCCAGCAGTTACGGCCCATTCTACGAGCAGTACTTC
CASSYGPFYEQYF
>many|TRBV20-1|-|TRBJ2-7
TGCAGTGCTAGGGTCAGGGCCGAGCAGTACTTC
CSARVRAEQYF
>-|TRBV6-1|TRBD1|TRBJ2-3
TGTGCCAGCCTAGGGGACAGGGGCCCAGATACGCAGTATTTT
CASLGDRGPDTQYF
>few|TRBV2|-|TRBJ1-6
TGTGCCAGCAGTGCTCCAGTTGTTTCACCCCTCCACTTT
CASSAPVVSPLHF
>-|TRBV19|-|TRBJ2-7
TGTGCCAGTAGATTCCGGGACACCACTCCCTACGAGCAGTACTTC
CASRFRDTTPYEQYF
>-|TRBV5-1|-|TRBJ1-2
TGCGCCAGCAGCTTGGAAGGCAGGGGTTCCCTTAACTATGGCTACACCTTC
CASSLEGRGSLNYGYTF
>-|TRBV2|TRBD1|TRBJ1-2
TGTGCCAGCAGCACGGACAGGGGATATGGGGGCTACACCTTC
CASSTDRGYGGYTF
>-|TRBV7-2|-|TRBJ1-1
TGTGCCAGCAGCTTAGCCGGGATCAACACTGAAGCTTTCTTT
CASSLAGINTEAFF
>-|TRBV7-9|-|TRBJ1-2
TGTGCCAGCAGCTTATTCCAGGGGAGCTATGGCTACACCTTC
CASSLFQGSYGYTF
>-|TRBV27|TRBD1|TRBJ2-1
TGTGCCAGCAGTTTGGGGACAGGGGGATTGGATGAGCAGTTCTTC
CASSLGTGGLDEQFF
>-|TRBV18|TRBD1|TRBJ1-2
TGTGCCAGCTCCCTACAGGGGGACTATGGCTACACCTTC
CASSLQGDYGYTF
>-|TRBV4-1|-|TRBJ1-2
TGCGCCAGCCGGCTCCTTACGGGGGCGCGGGACTACCCCTTC
CASRLLTGARDYPF
>-|TRBV28|TRBD1|TRBJ1-1
TGTGCCAGCAGTAATCCAGTGTGGGACAGCGGACGTCCTGGCACTGAAGCTTTCTTT
CASSNPVWDSGRPGTEAFF
>-|TRBV6-1|TRBD1|TRBJ1-5
TGTGCCAGCAGTGAAGACAGGGGTCGTGCAGGACCCCAGCATTTT
CASSEDRGRAGPQHF